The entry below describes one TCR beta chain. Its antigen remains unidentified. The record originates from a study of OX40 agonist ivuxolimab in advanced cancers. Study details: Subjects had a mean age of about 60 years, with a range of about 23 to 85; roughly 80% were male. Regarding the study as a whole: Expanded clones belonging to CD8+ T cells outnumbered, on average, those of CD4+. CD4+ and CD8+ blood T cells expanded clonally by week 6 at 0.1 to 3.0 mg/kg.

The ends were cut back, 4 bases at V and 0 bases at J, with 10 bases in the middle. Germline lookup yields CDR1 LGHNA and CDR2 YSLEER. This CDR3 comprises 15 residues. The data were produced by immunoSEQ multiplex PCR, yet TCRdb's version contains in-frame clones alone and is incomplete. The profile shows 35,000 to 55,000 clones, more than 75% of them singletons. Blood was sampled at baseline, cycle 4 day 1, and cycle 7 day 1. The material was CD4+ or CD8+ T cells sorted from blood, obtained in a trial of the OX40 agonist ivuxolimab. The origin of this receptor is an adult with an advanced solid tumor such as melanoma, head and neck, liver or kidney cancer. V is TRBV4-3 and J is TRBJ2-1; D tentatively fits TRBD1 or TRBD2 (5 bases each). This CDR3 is CASSPGGGSYNEQFF. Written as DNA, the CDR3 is TGCGCCAGCAGCCCTGGTGGGGGCTCCTACAATGAGCAGTTCTTC.